This entry lists 32 T cell receptor beta chains sequenced from one sample in a study of Graves' ophthalmopathy and Graves' hyperthyroidism (dated by TCRdb to 2016 to 2019). The listed sequencing device is Illumina HiSeq 2000. For repertoire sequencing, TCR beta CDR3 regions were amplified from RNA transcripts. The first round of RT-PCR was done with HTBI primers and the Qiagen OneStep RT-PCR kit, and was followed by a second round of multiplex PCR, then size selection and purification. The public sequencing data were trimmed at Q25 with fastp and processed into clonotypes with MiXCR by TCRdb, which kept only in-frame beta chains. Records with the same CDR3 protein are collapsed into one entry carrying the most frequent genes and DNA. This sample has about 380,000 distinct CDR3 sequences in its table, and less than 20% of those were observed once. Approximately 7% of the sample goes to the ten largest clones.

The sequencing input was peripheral blood. Receptors originate from a woman aged 18 to 35 with stable Graves' hyperthyroidism. Donor details come from another sample of the same person, matched by shared clones.

The genes are TRBV12-3 or TRBV12-4 and TRBJ1-2, with D unresolved. V was trimmed by 4 bases and J by 3 bases, leaving 12 bases between them. This CDR3 is built from 14 residues. The CDR3 loop reads CASSYLGGDYGYTF. The CDR3 region has the DNA TGTGCCAGCAGTTACTTGGGAGGAGACTATGGCTACACCTTC.

This clonotype was seen a few times. The rearrangement uses TRBV7-9 and TRBJ2-2, with D hard to call. Germline V lookup: CDR1 SEHNR, CDR2 FQNEAQ (reference sequence). The CDR3 covers 15 residues. V lost 0 bases, J lost 2 bases, and 7 bases lay in between. CDR3 nucleotide sequence: TGTGCCAGCAGCTTAGCGTCTTTAAACACCGGGGAGCTGTTTTTT. This translates into CASSLASLNTGELFF.

This chain connects TRBV6-2 or TRBV6-3 to TRBJ1-2; 8 bases fit TRBD1. Germline CDR1 MNHEY, CDR2 SVGEGT. The CDR3 totals 19 residues. The junction had 14 bases not matched to a gene; V was cut back by 0 bases and J by 2 bases. CDR3: CASSYSLNNRDRRNYGYTF. In DNA form, the CDR3 reads TGTGCCAGCAGTTACTCGCTCAACAACCGGGACAGGAGAAACTATGGCTACACCTTC.

The chain combines TRBV9 with TRBJ2-5, with a possible D match to TRBD1 (6 bases). Germline CDR1 is SGDLS and CDR2 is YYNGEE. There are 15 residues in the CDR3. The V end was cut by 0 bases, the J end by 3 bases, with 12 bases between. The CDR3 nucleotides are TGTGCCAGCAGCGTAGGGGGACAAATGAAAGAGACCCAGTACTTC. The encoded protein is CASSVGGQMKETQYF.

This clonotype was picked up many times. The chain joins TRBV7-9 to TRBJ2-5; a possible D gene is TRBD2 (6 bases). Trimming took 6 bases from V and 2 from J, leaving 16 bases between them. CDR1 is SEHNR and CDR2 is FQNEAQ in the germline V gene (reference sequence). The CDR3 is made up of 15 amino acids. CDR3 residues: CASSSAGTGQETQYF. The CDR3 DNA reads as TGTGCCAGCAGTTCTGCCGGGACTGGACAAGAGACCCAGTACTTC.

This clonotype was observed at least ten times. V is TRBV11-3 and J is TRBJ2-7; TRBD1 matches at 7 bases. The germline V gene has CDR1 SGHNT and CDR2 YENEEA. V lost 1 base, J lost 2 bases, and 8 bases stayed unmatched. CDR3 length equals 16 residues. The CDR3 loop reads CASSLGPGQSTYEQYF. CDR3 nucleotides: TGTGCCAGCAGCTTAGGACCGGGACAGAGTACCTACGAGCAGTACTTC.

This clonotype appeared many times. The V gene is TRBV6-1, the J gene TRBJ1-2; D is unresolved. V lost 6 bases and J 8 bases, leaving 19 bases between the germline ends. From germline, CDR1 is MNHNS and CDR2 SASEGT. The CDR3 sequence is 14 residues long. The CDR3 is CASSPGIGMEGYTF. CDR3 nucleotides: TGTGCCAGCAGCCCCGGGATAGGGATGGAGGGCTACACCTTC.

This clonotype was seen just once. The rearrangement joins TRBV7-2 to TRBJ2-7; maybe TRBD1 (6 bases). The length of the CDR3 is 14 residues. Germline lookup yields CDR1 SGHTA and CDR2 FQGNSA. Trimming left V 5 bases short and J 4 bases short, with 15 bases between. The CDR3 DNA follows: TGTGCCAGCAGCGGCGCCGGGACACCATACGAGCAGTACTTC. Protein: CASSGAGTPYEQYF.

Ten or more counts support this clonotype. V is TRBV12-3 or TRBV12-4 and J is TRBJ1-2; no definite D call. Trimming removed 1 base from V and 4 bases from J, with 19 bases in between. The CDR3 spans 17 residues. Here the CDR3 reads CASSLEMGGRALYGYTF. In DNA form, the CDR3 reads TGTGCCAGCAGTTTAGAGATGGGCGGAAGGGCTCTCTATGGCTACACCTTC.

This clonotype came up many times. The gene calls are TRBV4-1 and TRBJ1-5, with D unclear. Germline V gene data show CDR1 as MGHRA and CDR2 as YSYEKL. Trimming removed 1 base at V and 3 bases at J, with 10 bases between. The CDR3 loop spans 15 amino acids. The CDR3 DNA sequence: TGCGCCAGCAGCCAAGCCCGGGCCCTCAATCAGCCCCAGCATTTT. It is translated as CASSQARALNQPQHF.

There are many counts of this clonotype. The chain has TRBV12-3 or TRBV12-4 and TRBJ2-2; 8 bases are a match to TRBD2. There are 16 residues in the CDR3. The J segment lost 0 bases and the V segment lost 5 bases, leaving 5 bases of the junction unmatched. CDR3 region: CASSMRLASNTGELFF. The CDR3 bases are TGTGCCAGCAGTATGAGACTAGCGTCGAACACCGGGGAGCTGTTTTTT.

At least ten counts were recorded for this clonotype. The rearrangement links TRBV10-3 to TRBJ1-1, with unresolved D. CDR3 length equals 13 residues. The V gene lost 4 bases and the J gene lost 1 base, with 7 bases spanning the gap. Germline V gene lookup returns CDR1 ENHRY and CDR2 SYGVKD. CDR3 loop: CAISVEENTEAFF. Here the CDR3 DNA reads TGTGCCATCAGTGTGGAGGAGAACACTGAAGCTTTCTTT.

This clonotype was recorded many times. The chain joins TRBV19 to TRBJ1-5, with 9 bases that match TRBD1. The CDR3 extends over 16 amino acids. Trimming removed 6 bases from V and 0 bases from J; junction bases left unmatched: 6. Germline assignment: CDR1 LNHDA and CDR2 SQIVND (reference sequence). The CDR3 nucleotides are TGTGCCAGTAGAGAAACAGGGGGCCCTAGCAATCAGCCCCAGCATTTT. Amino acid sequence: CASRETGGPSNQPQHF.

Worth noting for this clonotype: This may stem from a read error, because a much larger clone lies one nucleotide away. The DNA is left out, because the CDR3 cannot be placed on it with certainty; the CDR3 is given as TCRdb lists it. The chain links TRBV11-2 to TRBJ1-1; the table calls TRBD1, which could not be checked here. The CDR3 region is 15 residues in length, termini included. Germline CDR1 SGHAT, CDR2 FQNNGV. The CDR3 spells CASSLVGRGNTESFF.

This clonotype has a count of ten or more. V and J are TRBV5-1 and TRBJ1-1; 7 nucleotides match TRBD1. V was clipped by 4 bases and J by 1 base; unmatched bases: 4. Germline assignment: CDR1 SGHRS and CDR2 YFSETQ. This CDR3 is built from 14 residues. CDR3 residues: CASSLTGSNTEAFF. Written as DNA, the CDR3 is TGCGCCAGCAGCCTGACAGGGTCGAACACTGAAGCTTTCTTT.

The chain has TRBV11-1 and TRBJ2-7; TRBD1 matches 9 bases. Germline V gives CDR1 SGHAT, CDR2 FQDESV (reference sequence). The CDR3 contains 16 residues. J lost 7 bases, V lost 4 bases, and 14 bases had no gene match. CDR3 sequence: CASSWGQGGIPSEQYF. DNA for the CDR3: TGTGCCAGCAGCTGGGGACAGGGAGGGATTCCTAGTGAGCAGTACTTC. The full variable domain, its missing parts supplied by reference TRBV11-1 and TRBJ2-7, is EAEVAQSPRYKITEKSQAVAFWCDPISGHATLYWYRQILGQGPELLVQFQDESVVDDSQLPKDRFSAERLKGVDSTLKIQPAELGDSAMYLCASSWGQGGIPSEQYFGPGTRLTVT.

This clonotype was recorded at least ten times. V is TRBV20-1 and J is TRBJ1-1, with D tentatively TRBD1 (5 bases). Germline V gives CDR1 DFQATT, CDR2 SNEGSKA (reference sequence). The V and J ends lost 2 bases and 2 bases respectively, with 15 bases between them. CDR3 length: 15 residues. CDR3 loop: CSARPGLTLNTEAFF. CDR3 in DNA: TGCAGTGCTAGACCGGGACTTACCCTAAACACTGAAGCTTTCTTT.

The chain recombines TRBV6-5 with TRBJ2-7, with 11 bases aligning to TRBD2. J was trimmed by 7 bases and V by 4 bases; bases with no gene match: 3. Germline lookup yields CDR1 MNHEY and CDR2 SVGAGI. This CDR3 region has 13 residues. The CDR3 is CASSSSGGKEQYF. The CDR3 DNA sequence: TGTGCCAGCAGTTCTAGCGGGGGGAAGGAGCAGTACTTC.

The table lists this clonotype with many counts. The genes are TRBV20-1 and TRBJ2-7; the match to TRBD2 covers 10 bases. Germline V gene data show CDR1 as DFQATT and CDR2 as SNEGSKA (reference sequence). This CDR3 spans 13 amino acids. Trimming took 5 bases from V and 4 from J; bases not matched to a gene: 5. For the CDR3, the DNA is TGCAGTGCTGGAGGGACTAGCGTGTACGAGCAGTACTTC. Protein: CSAGGTSVYEQYF.

This clonotype was detected only a few times. The CDR3 DNA reads TGTGCCAGCAGCTTAGTTAGGGCGGGGCCGCTTAATAATGAGCAGTTCTTC. Translating it yields CASSLVRAGPLNNEQFF. The chain is built from TRBV11-2 and TRBJ2-1; tentatively, D is TRBD2 (6 bases). Germline lookup yields CDR1 SGHAT and CDR2 FQNNGV. The CDR3 length is 17 residues. Trimming stripped 1 base from V and 7 bases from J, with 20 bases between.

This clonotype was counted many times. The V and J genes are TRBV19 and TRBJ1-1; D is undetermined. From germline, CDR1 is LNHDA and CDR2 SQIVND (reference sequence). V gave up 6 bases and J gave up 0 bases, with 14 bases separating them. The CDR3 consists of 15 residues. The CDR3 protein is CASRATGRMNTEAFF. The CDR3 bases are TGTGCCAGTAGGGCGACCGGTAGAATGAACACTGAAGCTTTCTTT.

The chain is built from TRBV4-1 and TRBJ2-2; possible D gene TRBD1, 6 bases. The CDR3 runs to 12 residues. CDR1 and CDR2 (germline): MGHRA, YSYEKL. The V and J ends lost 8 bases and 4 bases respectively, with 8 bases between them. In DNA, the CDR3 is TGCGCCAGCCAGGGGAGCACCGGGGAGCTGTTTTTT. This codes for CASQGSTGELFF.

V is TRBV7-2 and J is TRBJ2-5; weak D call: TRBD1 (5 bases). In germline, CDR1 is SGHTA, CDR2 FQGNSA. V was pared by 0 bases and J by 7 bases, with 15 bases between. CDR3 length: 15 amino acids. In DNA, the CDR3 is TGTGCCAGCAGCTTAGCCTTTCAGGGATCGGGGACCCAGTACTTC. It codes for CASSLAFQGSGTQYF. The variable domain in full, completed from reference TRBV7-2 and TRBJ2-5, reads GAGVSQSPSNKVTEKGKDVELRCDPISGHTALYWYRQSLGQGLEFLIYFQGNSAPDKSGLPSDRFSAERTGGSVSTLTIQRTQQEDSAVYLCASSLAFQGSGTQYFGPGTRLLVL.

This clonotype has a count of ten or more. CDR3 region: CSAKRTGPSTEAFF. CDR3 coding DNA: TGCAGTGCCAAGCGGACAGGACCGAGCACTGAAGCTTTCTTT. This sequence joins TRBV20-1 and TRBJ1-1; 7 nucleotides align to TRBD1. Trimming took 6 bases from V and 4 from J; bases not matched to a gene: 11. This CDR3 has 14 residues. Germline CDR1 is DFQATT and CDR2 is SNEGSKA (reference sequence).

This clonotype showed up many times. The chain has TRBV28 and TRBJ1-1; D ambiguous. The length of the CDR3 is 15 residues. Between the trimmed V and J ends, which lost 7 bases and 0 bases, there was a span of 15 bases. Germline lookup yields CDR1 MDHEN and CDR2 SYDVKM. CDR3 nucleotides: TGTGCCAGCACCGGAGGAGGGAGGATGAACACTGAAGCTTTCTTT. It translates to CASTGGGRMNTEAFF.

V gene TRBV10-3 combines with J gene TRBJ2-7; D remains ambiguous. Trimming removed 3 bases from V and 3 bases from J, with 9 bases in between. The CDR3 is made up of 13 amino acids. Germline values: CDR1 ENHRY, CDR2 SYGVKD. CDR3 sequence reads: CAISDSVLYEQYF. Written as DNA, the CDR3 is TGTGCCATCAGTGATTCCGTCCTCTACGAGCAGTACTTC.

V is TRBV5-6 and J is TRBJ2-2; perhaps TRBD1 as D (6 bases). CDR1 and CDR2 (germline): SGHDT, YYEEEE. This CDR3 has 14 amino acids. Trimming took 5 bases from V and 5 from J, leaving 13 bases between them. The CDR3: CASRPQGFTGELFF. The CDR3 coding sequence is TGTGCCAGCAGACCACAGGGATTTACCGGGGAGCTGTTTTTT.

This clonotype was recorded a few times. The rearrangement joins TRBV10-2 to TRBJ2-7, with D possibly matching TRBD1 (6 bases). CDR3 size: 14 residues. V was cut by 8 bases and J by 7 bases, with 21 bases left in between. Per the germline V gene, CDR1 is WSHSY and CDR2 is SAAADI. The CDR3 DNA reads as TGCGCCAGCCGGACAGCGACCGCGTGGGGGGAGCAGTACTTC. Protein product: CASRTATAWGEQYF.

Note on this clonotype: The junction and the germline gene differ at one end; a read error may be behind it. This chain uses TRBV20-1 with TRBJ1-2; 7 nucleotides match TRBD1. Germline CDR1 reads DFQATT; CDR2 reads SNEGSKA (reference sequence). This CDR3 is built from 11 residues. DNA for the CDR3: TGCAGTGCTAGAGATCACGGGACAGACATATTC. This sequence encodes CSARDHGTDIF.

CDR3 region: CASSQGAGGDTEAFF. In DNA, the CDR3 is TGTGCCAGCAGCCAAGGGGCAGGGGGCGACACTGAAGCTTTCTTT. This chain connects TRBV3-1 to TRBJ1-1; 8 nucleotides match TRBD1. The CDR3 has 15 amino acids. Germline V CDR1 and CDR2: LGHDT, YNNKEL (reference sequence). Germline trimming cut 1 base from V and 3 bases from J; bases unmatched to any gene: 4.

This clonotype was picked up many times. The chain uses TRBV5-5 and TRBJ2-7; TRBD2 agrees at 7 bases. The CDR3 spans 13 residues. From germline, CDR1 is SGHKS and CDR2 YYEKEE (reference sequence). V lost 3 bases to trimming and J lost 5 bases; unmatched junction nucleotides: 5. CDR3 DNA: TGTGCCAGCAGCTGGGGGGGAGGTGACGAGCAGTACTTC. Its translation is CASSWGGGDEQYF.

This clonotype has at least ten counts. The rearrangement uses TRBV7-2 and TRBJ1-1; TRBD1 is a possible D gene (5 bases). The CDR3 has 14 amino acids. V gave up 5 bases and J gave up 0 bases, with 10 bases separating them. Germline CDR1 and CDR2: SGHTA and FQGNSA. Written as DNA, the CDR3 is TGTGCCAGCAGCCAGGGCAGGATGAACACTGAAGCTTTCTTT. As protein: CASSQGRMNTEAFF.